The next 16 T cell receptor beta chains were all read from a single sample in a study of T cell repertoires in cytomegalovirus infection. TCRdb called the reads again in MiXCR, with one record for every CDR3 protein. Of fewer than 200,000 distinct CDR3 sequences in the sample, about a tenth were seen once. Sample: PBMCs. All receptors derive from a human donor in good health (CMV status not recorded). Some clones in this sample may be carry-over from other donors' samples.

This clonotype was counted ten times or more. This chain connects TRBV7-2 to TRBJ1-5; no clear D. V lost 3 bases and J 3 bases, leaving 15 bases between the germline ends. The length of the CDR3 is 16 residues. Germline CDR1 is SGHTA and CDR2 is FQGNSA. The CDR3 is CASSLDPGSPNQPQHF. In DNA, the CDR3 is TGTGCCAGCAGCTTGGACCCCGGGTCACCCAATCAGCCCCAGCATTTT.

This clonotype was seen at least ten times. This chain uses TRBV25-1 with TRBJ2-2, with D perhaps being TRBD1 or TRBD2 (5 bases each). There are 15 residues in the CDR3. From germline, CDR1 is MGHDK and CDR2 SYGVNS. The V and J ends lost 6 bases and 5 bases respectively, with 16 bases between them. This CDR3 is CASSGRGGATGELFF. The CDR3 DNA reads TGTGCCAGCAGCGGCCGTGGGGGAGCGACCGGGGAGCTGTTTTTT.

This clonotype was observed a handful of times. CDR3 nucleotides: TGTGCCAGTAGTATCAGCGGGTTTGAGTACAATGAGCAGTTCTTC. Translation gives CASSISGFEYNEQFF. V is TRBV19 and J is TRBJ2-1; D may be TRBD2 (6 bases). Trimming left V 3 bases short and J 4 bases short, with 13 bases between. Germline V gives CDR1 LNHDA, CDR2 SQIVND (reference sequence). This CDR3 comprises 15 residues.

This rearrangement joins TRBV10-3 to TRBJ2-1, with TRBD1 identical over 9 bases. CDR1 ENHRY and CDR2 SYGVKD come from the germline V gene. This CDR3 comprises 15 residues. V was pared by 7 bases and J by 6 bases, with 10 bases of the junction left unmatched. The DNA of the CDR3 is TGTGCCATCACCGAAGGGACAGGGCTATCCAATGAGCAGTTCTTC. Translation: CAITEGTGLSNEQFF.

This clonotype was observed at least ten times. The CDR3 spells CASSFGMTTYEQYF. CDR3 DNA sequence: TGTGCCAGCAGTTTTGGTATGACGACCTACGAGCAGTACTTC. The chain combines TRBV6-2 or TRBV6-3 with TRBJ2-7; D uncertain. The V end lost 4 bases, the J end lost 2 bases, and 12 bases lay between the germline ends. CDR3 size: 14 residues. Germline lookup yields CDR1 MNHEY and CDR2 SVGEGT.

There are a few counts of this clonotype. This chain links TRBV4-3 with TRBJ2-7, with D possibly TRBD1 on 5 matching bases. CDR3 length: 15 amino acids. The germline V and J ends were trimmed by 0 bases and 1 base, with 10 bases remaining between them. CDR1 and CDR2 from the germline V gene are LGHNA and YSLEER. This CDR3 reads CASSQDWGRSYEQYF. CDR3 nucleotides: TGCGCCAGCAGCCAAGATTGGGGCCGGTCCTACGAGCAGTACTTC.

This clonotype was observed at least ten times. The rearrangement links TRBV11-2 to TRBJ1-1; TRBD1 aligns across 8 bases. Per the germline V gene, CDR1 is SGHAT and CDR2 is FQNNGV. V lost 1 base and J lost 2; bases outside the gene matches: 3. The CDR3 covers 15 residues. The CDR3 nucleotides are TGTGCCAGCAGCTTAGGGACAGGGTTTAACACTGAAGCTTTCTTT. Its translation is CASSLGTGFNTEAFF.

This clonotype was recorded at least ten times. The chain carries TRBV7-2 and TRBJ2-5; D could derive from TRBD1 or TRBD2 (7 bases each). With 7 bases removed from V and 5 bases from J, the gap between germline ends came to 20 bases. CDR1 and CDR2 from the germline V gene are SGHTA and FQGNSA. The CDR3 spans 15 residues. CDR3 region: CASTREAGGQETQYF. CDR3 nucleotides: TGTGCCAGCACCCGGGAGGCAGGGGGTCAGGAGACCCAGTACTTC.

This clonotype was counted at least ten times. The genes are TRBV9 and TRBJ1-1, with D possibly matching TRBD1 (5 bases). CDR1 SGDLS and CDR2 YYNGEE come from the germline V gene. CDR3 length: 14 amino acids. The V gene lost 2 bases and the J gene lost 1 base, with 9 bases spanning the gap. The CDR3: CASSVGRRNTEAFF. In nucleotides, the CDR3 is TGTGCCAGCAGCGTGGGACGGAGGAACACTGAAGCTTTCTTT.

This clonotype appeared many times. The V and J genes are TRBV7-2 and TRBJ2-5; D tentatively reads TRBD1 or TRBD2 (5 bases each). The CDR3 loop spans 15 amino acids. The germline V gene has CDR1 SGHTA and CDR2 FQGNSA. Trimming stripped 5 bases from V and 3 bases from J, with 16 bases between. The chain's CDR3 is CASSPNPGPEETQYF. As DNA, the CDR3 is TGTGCCAGCAGCCCTAACCCGGGACCCGAAGAGACCCAGTACTTC.

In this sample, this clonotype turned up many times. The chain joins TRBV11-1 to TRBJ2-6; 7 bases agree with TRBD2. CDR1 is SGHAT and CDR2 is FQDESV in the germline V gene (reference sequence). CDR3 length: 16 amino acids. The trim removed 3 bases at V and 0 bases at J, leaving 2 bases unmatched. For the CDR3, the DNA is TGTGCCAGCAGCTTCGGGGGGAACTCTGGGGCCAACGTCCTGACTTTC. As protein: CASSFGGNSGANVLTF.

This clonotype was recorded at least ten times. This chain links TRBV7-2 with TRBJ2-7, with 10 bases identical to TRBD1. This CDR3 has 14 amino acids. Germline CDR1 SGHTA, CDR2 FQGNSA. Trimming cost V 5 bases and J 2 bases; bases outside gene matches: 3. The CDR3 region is CASSGDRGAYEQYF. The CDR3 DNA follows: TGTGCCAGCAGCGGGGACAGGGGAGCCTACGAGCAGTACTTC.

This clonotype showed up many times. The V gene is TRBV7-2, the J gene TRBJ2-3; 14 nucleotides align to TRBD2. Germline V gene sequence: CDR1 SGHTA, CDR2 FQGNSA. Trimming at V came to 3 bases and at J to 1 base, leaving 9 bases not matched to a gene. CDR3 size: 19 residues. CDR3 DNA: TGTGCCAGCAGCTTTATGACTAGCGGGAGGGCCCGCGGCACAGATACGCAGTATTTT. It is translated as CASSFMTSGRARGTDTQYF.

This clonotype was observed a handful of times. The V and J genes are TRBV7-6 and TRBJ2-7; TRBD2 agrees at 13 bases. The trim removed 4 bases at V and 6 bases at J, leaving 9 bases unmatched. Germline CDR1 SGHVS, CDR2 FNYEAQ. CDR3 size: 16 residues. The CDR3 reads CASSSRTSGSPTEQYF. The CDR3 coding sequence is TGTGCCAGCAGCTCTAGGACTAGCGGGAGTCCCACCGAGCAGTACTTC.

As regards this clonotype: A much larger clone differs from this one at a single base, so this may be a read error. CDR3 DNA: TGTACCAGCAGTTACACTGGACTAGCGGCGAAACAATACGAGCAGTACTTC. Translated, it gives CTSSYTGLAAKQYEQYF. This chain links TRBV6-6 with TRBJ2-7, with 10 bases lining up with TRBD2. Per the germline V gene, CDR1 is MNHNY and CDR2 is SVGAGI (reference sequence). This CDR3 has 17 amino acids.

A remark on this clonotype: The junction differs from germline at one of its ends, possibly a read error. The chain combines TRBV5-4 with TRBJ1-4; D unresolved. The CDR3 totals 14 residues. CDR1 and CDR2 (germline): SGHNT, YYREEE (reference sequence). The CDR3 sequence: CASSASLEPAKLCF. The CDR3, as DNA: TGTGCCAGCAGCGCTTCGCTCGAGCCGGCAAAACTGTGTTTT.